In this sample, the clone carrying this T cell receptor (beta chain) turned up a few times. Using RNA template, CDR3s of TCR alpha and beta were amplified with iRepertoire arm-PCR. TCRdb re-derived calls from the multiplex PCR reads in MiXCR, one entry per CDR3 protein. The repertoire holds about 200,000 distinct CDR3 sequences, with roughly a third as singletons. The data were taken from a study of glioma-infiltrating T cells. The CDR3 sequence is 14 residues long. Germline V CDR1 and CDR2: SNHLY, FYNNEI. The V gene lost 7 bases and the J gene lost 6 bases, with 16 bases spanning the gap. The chain is built from TRBV2 and TRBJ2-1; D is undetermined. Sequencing was carried out using glioma tissue, nonneoplastic brain tissue, or PBMCs (not recorded which). The origin of this receptor is a human donor with low-grade glioma or glioblastoma, undergoing nonglioma brain surgery, or in good health (not recorded which). CDR3 residues: CASIDGRQGNEQFF. The CDR3 DNA reads TGTGCCAGCATCGATGGGCGCCAAGGCAATGAGCAGTTCTTC.